Shown below are 20 T cell receptor beta chains from a single sample sequenced in a study of OX40 agonist ivuxolimab in advanced cancers. Sequencing used immunoSEQ multiplex PCR; TCRdb keeps in-frame clones, though not all of them. In the table there are 14,000 or so clones, around 80% of which are singletons. The starting material was CD4+ or CD8+ T cells sorted from blood, obtained in a trial of the OX40 agonist ivuxolimab. The receptor set was obtained from an adult with an advanced solid tumor such as melanoma, head and neck, liver or kidney cancer.

This chain joins TRBV29-1 and TRBJ1-1, with D maybe TRBD1 (6 bases). The CDR3 contains 12 residues. The ends were cut back, 7 bases at V and 7 bases at J, with 16 bases in the middle. Germline assignment: CDR1 SQVTM and CDR2 ANQGSEA. The CDR3 DNA sequence: TGCAGCGCTCAGACAGGATTGGTTGAAGCTTTCTTT. Residues: CSAQTGLVEAFF.

V is TRBV4-2 and J is TRBJ2-3, with D possibly matching TRBD2 (6 bases). This CDR3 is built from 15 residues. Trimming shortened V by 1 base and J by 5 bases, and 13 bases separated the two germline ends. CDR1 is LGHNA, CDR2 YNFKEQ, per germline. The CDR3 sequence is CASSQGPSVGDTQYF. DNA of the CDR3: TGTGCCAGCAGCCAAGGGCCTAGCGTCGGAGATACGCAGTATTTT.

This CDR3 is CATDAGGFYGYTF. The CDR3 DNA reads TGTGCCACCGACGCAGGGGGCTTCTATGGCTACACCTTC. The chain has TRBV25-1 and TRBJ1-2; 8 bases fit TRBD1. The CDR3 sequence is 13 residues long. The trim removed 10 bases at V and 4 bases at J, leaving 8 bases unmatched. Germline V gene lookup returns CDR1 MGHDK and CDR2 SYGVNS.

The CDR3 spells CASSELAGAFYEQYF. The CDR3 DNA is TGTGCCAGCAGTGAGTTAGCGGGGGCTTTCTACGAGCAGTACTTC. The rearrangement joins TRBV2 to TRBJ2-5; TRBD2 agrees at 9 bases. The end of the DNA fits TRBJ2-7 better, so the J call may be wrong. Germline lookup yields CDR1 SNHLY and CDR2 FYNNEI. The CDR3 loop spans 15 amino acids.

The chain joins TRBV11-3 to TRBJ2-3; D is ambiguous. CDR1 and CDR2 from the germline V gene are SGHNT and YENEEA. Trimming removed 0 bases from V and 1 base from J, with 14 bases in between. The CDR3 spans 17 residues. CDR3: CASSLDWSPLRTDTQYF. For the CDR3, the DNA is TGTGCCAGCAGCTTAGATTGGTCCCCCCTTCGCACAGATACGCAGTATTTT.

The chain has TRBV12-2 and TRBJ2-7. TRBV12-2 is designated a pseudogene. The CDR3 extends over 14 amino acids. The CDR3 nucleotides are TGTGCCAGCAGCTTAGCTGTTTGGACCGACGAGCAGTACTTC. As protein: CASSLAVWTDEQYF.

The chain joins TRBV7-9 to TRBJ1-2, with 8 bases lining up with TRBD1. Looked up from germline, CDR1 is SEHNR and CDR2 is FQNEAQ (reference sequence). V dropped 1 base and J dropped 3; count of bases not matched to a gene: 7. The CDR3 consists of 16 residues. In DNA form, the CDR3 reads TGTGCCAGCAGCTTAGGGACAGGGAACCCTTACTATGGCTACACCTTC. Amino acids: CASSLGTGNPYYGYTF. Together with reference TRBV7-9 and TRBJ1-2, the CDR3 gives the full variable domain: DTGVSQNPRHKITKRGQNVTFRCDPISEHNRLYWYRQTLGQGPEFLTYFQNEAQLEKSRLLSDRFSAERPKGSFSTLEIQRTEQGDSAMYLCASSLGTGNPYYGYTFGSGTRLTVV.

The chain carries TRBV27 and TRBJ2-3; D is possibly TRBD2 (5 bases). V was pared by 3 bases and J by 1 base, with 8 bases between. The germline gives CDR1 MNHEY, CDR2 SMNVEV (reference sequence). This CDR3 contains 14 residues. CDR3 protein: CASSFFGGTDTQYF. Written as DNA, the CDR3 is TGTGCCAGCAGTTTTTTCGGGGGCACAGATACGCAGTATTTT.

This clone was recorded only once. As DNA, the CDR3 is TGTGCCAGCAGTTCGGCGGAAGGGTACGGCTACACCTTC. The encoded protein is CASSSAEGYGYTF. This chain links TRBV27 with TRBJ1-2, with unresolved D. The CDR3 runs to 13 residues. Trimming removed 4 bases at V and 8 bases at J, with 14 bases between. Germline V gene sequence: CDR1 MNHEY, CDR2 SMNVEV (reference sequence).

The chain combines TRBV27 with TRBJ1-3; unclear D gene. Between the trimmed V and J ends, which lost 3 bases and 0 bases, there was a span of 9 bases. From germline, CDR1 is MNHEY and CDR2 SMNVEV (reference sequence). The CDR3 has 15 amino acids. The CDR3 DNA reads TGTGCCAGCAGTTTGGCCGGAGACTCTGGAAACACCATATATTTT. Translating it yields CASSLAGDSGNTIYF.

Comments on this clone: A single base separates this from a much larger clone, so it may be a read error. This chain links TRBV11-3 with TRBJ2-3; 9 nucleotides match TRBD2. CDR3 size: 15 residues. J was trimmed by 1 base and V by 1 base; bases with no gene match: 0. In germline, CDR1 is SGHNT, CDR2 YENEEA. CDR3 protein: CASSLGTSGTDTQYF. The CDR3 DNA reads TGTGCCAGCAGCTTAGGGACTAGCGGCACAGATACGCAGTATTTT.

This clone has only one observation. The chain recombines TRBV5-1 with TRBJ2-7; 9 nucleotides line up with TRBD1. Germline loops: CDR1 SGHRS, CDR2 YFSETQ. Germline trimming cut 3 bases from V and 5 bases from J; bases unmatched to any gene: 9. CDR3 size: 15 residues. CDR3 protein: CASSSTGTGYDEQYF. The CDR3 DNA reads TGCGCCAGCAGCTCCACCGGGACAGGGTATGACGAGCAGTACTTC.

The chain is built from TRBV4-1 and TRBJ1-2; possible D gene TRBD1, 6 bases. V was trimmed by 3 bases and J by 0 bases, leaving 8 bases between them. Germline CDR1 reads MGHRA; CDR2 reads YSYEKL. This CDR3 has 14 amino acids. CDR3 protein: CASSHGQSNYGYTF. The CDR3 DNA reads TGCGCCAGCAGCCACGGACAGTCTAACTATGGCTACACCTTC.

This rearrangement joins TRBV5-1 to TRBJ2-7, with D possibly being TRBD1 or TRBD2 (5 bases each). This CDR3 is 14 amino acids long. Between the trimmed V and J ends, which lost 3 bases and 4 bases, there was a span of 14 bases. Germline lookup yields CDR1 SGHRS and CDR2 YFSETQ. DNA for the CDR3: TGCGCCAGCAGCTCACATACAGGCGGGTACGAGCAGTACTTC. Translating gives CASSSHTGGYEQYF.

The CDR3 sequence: CASKSGNTGELFF. CDR3 DNA sequence: TGTGCCAGCAAGTCTGGGAACACCGGGGAGCTGTTTTTT. The chain uses TRBV7-9 and TRBJ2-2; no definite D call. V lost 7 bases to trimming and J lost 1 base, with 7 bases between them. In germline, CDR1 is SEHNR, CDR2 FQNEAQ (reference sequence). The CDR3 length is 13 residues. Full variable domain (remainder filled in from reference TRBV7-9 and TRBJ2-2): DTGVSQNPRHKITKRGQNVTFRCDPISEHNRLYWYRQTLGQGPEFLTYFQNEAQLEKSRLLSDRFSAERPKGSFSTLEIQRTEQGDSAMYLCASKSGNTGELFFGEGSRLTVL.

This clone was seen once. The chain joins TRBV18 to TRBJ2-7; TRBD1 matches 11 bases. The germline V gene has CDR1 KGHSH and CDR2 LQKENI. This CDR3 comprises 19 residues. The ends lost 5 bases at V and 0 bases at J; junction bases unmatched: 15. The CDR3 spells CASSGLDRGRRTSSYEQYF. CDR3 DNA sequence: TGTGCCAGCTCAGGCTTGGACAGGGGGCGGCGGACTAGCTCCTACGAGCAGTACTTC.

The J gene is TRBJ1-2, the V gene TRBV6-5; 8 bases fit TRBD1. With V trimmed by 2 bases and J by 6 bases, 5 bases remained unmatched. The CDR3 is made up of 14 amino acids. CDR1 and CDR2 from the germline V gene are MNHEY and SVGAGI. The CDR3: CASSYVAGGDGYTF. The CDR3 DNA reads TGTGCCAGCAGTTACGTGGCAGGGGGCGATGGCTACACCTTC.

The rearrangement joins TRBV6-6 to TRBJ2-3, with D possibly matching TRBD2 (6 bases). This CDR3 is built from 15 residues. Germline assignment: CDR1 MNHNY and CDR2 SVGAGI (reference sequence). The V gene lost 5 bases and the J gene lost 3 bases, with 15 bases spanning the gap. CDR3 nucleotide sequence: TGTGCCAGCAGTCCTTCTAGCGACCCTACAGATACGCAGTATTTT. Amino acids: CASSPSSDPTDTQYF.

The chain uses TRBV9 and TRBJ2-2, with D tentatively TRBD2 (7 bases). In germline, CDR1 is SGDLS, CDR2 YYNGEE. Trimming took off 10 bases at V and 5 bases at J, with 24 bases between the two ends. The CDR3 runs 16 residues. The CDR3 nucleotides read TGTGCCCCCGTCTTCCGCTCGGGGAGGGGGACCGGGGAGCTGTTTTTT. Residues: CAPVFRSGRGTGELFF.

This clone was counted once. The chain is built from TRBV4-1 and TRBJ2-7, with unresolved D. Germline CDR1 and CDR2: MGHRA and YSYEKL. V gave up 4 bases and J gave up 6 bases, with 10 bases separating them. CDR3 size: 12 residues. Here the CDR3 DNA reads TGCGCCAGCAGCCCTATAGGTGGCGAGCAGTACTTC. This encodes CASSPIGGEQYF.